The 19 T cell receptor beta chains given below trace back to one sample, sequenced in a study of regulatory T cells in long-lasting Graves disease. Time point denoted: newly diagnosed GD, antithyroid drugs for less than 3 months. Extracted RNA from PBMCs served as the source of the TCR library. For TCR beta, libraries came from iRepertoire HTBI primers and Arm-PCR of CDR3 regions. Each CDR3 protein gets one entry after TCRdb re-called the multiplex PCR reads with MiXCR. The sample holds 530,000 or so distinct CDR3 sequences, about 16% seen once. Another study also made use of these data, one on T cells in Graves' hyperthyroidism and ophthalmopathy.

This sample comprised peripheral blood mononuclear cells (PBMCs), obtained at new diagnosis, from a patient treated with antithyroid drugs. The receptors were sampled from a man between 18 and 35 years old with Graves disease.

For this clonotype: The junction departs from germline at one end; a sequencing error may be responsible. The chain couples TRBV7-3 to TRBJ2-2, with D tentatively TRBD2 (5 bases). The CDR3 runs to 14 residues. In germline, CDR1 is SGHTA, CDR2 FQGTGA. In nucleotides, the CDR3 is TGTGCCAGCAGCTTAATTAGCGTCACCCGGGAGCTGTTTTTT. This encodes CASSLISVTRELFF. Drawing the rest from reference TRBV7-3 and TRBJ2-2, the complete variable domain is GAGVSQTPSNKVTEKGKYVELRCDPISGHTALYWYRQSLGQGPEFLIYFQGTGAADDSGLPNDRFFAVRPEGSVSTLKIQRTERGDSAVYLCASSLISVTRELFFGEGSRLTVL.

This clonotype was picked up a small number of times. The rearrangement uses TRBV29-1 and TRBJ1-1; 11 bases map to TRBD1. Germline CDR1 is SQVTM and CDR2 is ANQGSEA. CDR3 length equals 13 residues. The V gene end was trimmed by 8 bases and the J gene end by 4 bases; junction bases not matched to a gene: 6. The CDR3 sequence: CSSKDRGLTEAFF. CDR3 bases: TGCAGCTCTAAGGACAGGGGGCTCACTGAAGCTTTCTTT.

This clonotype was counted ten times or more. This rearrangement joins TRBV30 to TRBJ1-1; D uncertain. This CDR3 is built from 13 residues. Germline V gene lookup returns CDR1 GTSNPN and CDR2 SVGIG (reference sequence). The CDR3 region has the DNA TGTGTTTTGGCCCTCCTCCTGAACACTGAAGCTTTCTTT. The encoded protein is CVLALLLNTEAFF.

The CDR3 region has the DNA TGCAGTGCTAGGGACATCTCTTACACAGATACGCAGTATTTT. Protein product: CSARDISYTDTQYF. The chain links TRBV20-1 to TRBJ2-3; perhaps TRBD1 as D (5 bases). This CDR3 is built from 14 residues. Trimming pared 3 bases from V and 2 bases from J, leaving 12 bases between. From germline, CDR1 is DFQATT and CDR2 SNEGSKA (reference sequence).

There are many counts of this clonotype. The rearrangement joins TRBV10-2 to TRBJ2-1; TRBD1 might be the D (5 bases). The CDR3 runs to 12 residues. Trimming removed 8 bases from V and 7 bases from J, with 12 bases in between. Germline loops: CDR1 WSHSY, CDR2 SAAADI. CDR3 residues: CASRNAGNEQFF. In DNA, the CDR3 is TGCGCCAGCCGAAACGCAGGGAATGAGCAGTTCTTC.

The CDR3 protein is CSVRGGPNQPQHF. Here the CDR3 DNA reads TGCAGCGTGAGGGGGGGACCCAATCAGCCCCAGCATTTT. The chain is built from TRBV29-1 and TRBJ1-5; maybe TRBD1 (6 bases). V lost 6 bases and J 3 bases, leaving 12 bases between the germline ends. Looked up from germline, CDR1 is SQVTM and CDR2 is ANQGSEA. The CDR3 extends over 13 amino acids.

This clonotype was seen many times. The rearrangement joins TRBV28 to TRBJ2-3; D may match TRBD1 or TRBD2 (5 bases each). The CDR3 is made up of 15 amino acids. V was pared by 3 bases and J by 3 bases, with 13 bases between. CDR1 MDHEN and CDR2 SYDVKM come from the germline V gene. The CDR3 region is CASSLMGENTDTQYF. The CDR3 DNA follows: TGTGCCAGCAGTTTGATGGGGGAGAATACAGATACGCAGTATTTT. Variable domain in full (rest from reference TRBV28 and TRBJ2-3): DVKVTQSSRYLVKRTGEKVFLECVQDMDHENMFWYRQDPGLGLRLIYFSYDVKMKEKGDIPEGYSVSREKKERFSLILESASTNQTSMYLCASSLMGENTDTQYFGPGTRLTVL.

Note on this clonotype: At one end, the junction sequence differs from germline, possibly due to a read error. The chain is built from TRBV4-1 and TRBJ1-6; TRBD1 agrees at 7 bases. CDR1 and CDR2 (germline): MGHRA, YSYEKL. The CDR3 length is 14 residues. The CDR3 spells CASSLGQVNSPLHF. CDR3 coding DNA: TGTGCCAGCAGCCTCGGACAGGTTAATTCACCCCTCCACTTT.

On this clonotype itself: A far larger clone is only one base removed, so a read error is likely. The V gene is TRBV18, the J gene TRBJ2-1, with TRBD2 matching 8 bases. The CDR3 has 15 residues. Germline V lookup: CDR1 KGHSH, CDR2 LQKENI. V was clipped by 3 bases and J by 10 bases; unmatched bases: 11. The CDR3 sequence is CASSPQSGSLYEQFF. The DNA for the CDR3 is TGTGCCAGCTCACCCCAAAGCGGGAGTCTCTACGAGCAGTTCTTC.

This clonotype appeared many times. This chain connects TRBV27 to TRBJ1-6; 7 bases are a match to TRBD1. With V trimmed by 3 bases and J by 13 bases, 9 bases remained unmatched. Germline loops: CDR1 MNHEY, CDR2 SMNVEV (reference sequence). The CDR3 sequence is 14 residues long. Here the CDR3 reads CASSLRTGGFPLHF. The CDR3 bases are TGTGCCAGCAGTTTGCGGACAGGAGGTTTCCCCCTCCACTTT.

This clonotype appeared a few times. The gene calls are TRBV6-2 or TRBV6-3 and TRBJ2-1; D may match TRBD1 or TRBD2 (5 bases each). The CDR3 has 17 amino acids. Germline loops: CDR1 MNHEY, CDR2 SVGEGT. V was cut by 3 bases and J by 4 bases, with 19 bases left in between. CDR3 protein: CASSYRGEHDKYNEQFF. The DNA for the CDR3 is TGTGCCAGCAGTTATCGAGGGGAACATGACAAGTACAATGAGCAGTTCTTC.

The rearrangement joins TRBV29-1 to TRBJ2-1, with D possibly TRBD2 on 6 matching bases. The CDR3 is 10 amino acids. Germline V gene data show CDR1 as SQVTM and CDR2 as ANQGSEA. V was shortened by 6 bases and J by 11 bases, with 11 bases between the two germline ends. Here the CDR3 DNA reads TGCAGCGTCGGGACTGGACAGCAGTTCTTC. Protein: CSVGTGQQFF.

This clonotype was seen only a few times. The genes are TRBV30 and TRBJ2-5, with 7 bases aligning to TRBD2. V was pared by 3 bases and J by 5 bases, with 18 bases of the junction left unmatched. The germline V gene encodes CDR1 GTSNPN and CDR2 SVGIG (reference sequence). CDR3 length: 17 residues. CDR3 amino acids: CAWSPSGLMGSRETQYF. In nucleotides, the CDR3 is TGTGCCTGGAGCCCTAGCGGCTTGATGGGATCAAGGGAGACCCAGTACTTC.

This clonotype was seen a handful of times. V gene TRBV6-2 or TRBV6-3 combines with J gene TRBJ2-1, with TRBD2 matching 7 bases. The better agreement between TRBJ2-5 and the DNA end casts doubt on the J call. CDR3 length: 14 residues. The germline V gene has CDR1 MNHEY and CDR2 SVGEGT. Written as DNA, the CDR3 is TGTGCCAGCAGTTACGGGGGGGAGGAACAGACCCAGTACTTC. Its translation: CASSYGGEEQTQYF.

Worth noting for this clonotype: A single base separates this from a much larger clone, so it may be a read error. DNA for the CDR3: TGTGCCAGCAGTTCCCGGACAGGCAACTATGGCTACACCTTC. This encodes CASSSRTGNYGYTF. The chain employs TRBV27 and TRBJ1-2, with 7 bases that match TRBD1. Germline trimming cut 4 bases from V and 2 bases from J; bases unmatched to any gene: 4. The CDR3 consists of 14 residues. CDR1 and CDR2 (germline): MNHEY, SMNVEV (reference sequence).

This clonotype was seen repeatedly, ten times or more. The J gene is TRBJ2-1, the V gene TRBV6-1; the D gene is possibly TRBD1 (7 bases). V lost 7 bases and J lost 9, with 10 bases in between. CDR1 is MNHNS and CDR2 is SASEGT in the germline V gene. The CDR3 is made up of 11 amino acids. CDR3 coding DNA: TGTGCCAGCACCCAGGGGGGTGAGCAGTTCTTC. Its translation is CASTQGGEQFF.

This clonotype was counted a few times. The chain links TRBV20-1 to TRBJ2-5; 14 positions agree with TRBD2. In germline, CDR1 is DFQATT, CDR2 SNEGSKA (reference sequence). The V and J ends lost 1 base and 5 bases, in that order; junction bases with no gene match: 3. The CDR3 is 15 residues long. CDR3 sequence: CSARGLAGGWETQYF. The CDR3 nucleotides read TGCAGTGCTAGAGGACTAGCGGGAGGGTGGGAGACCCAGTACTTC.

This clonotype was found many times. The chain is built from TRBV28 and TRBJ2-7; 10 nucleotides align to TRBD1. The CDR3 consists of 14 residues. Germline values: CDR1 MDHEN, CDR2 SYDVKM. The V gene end was trimmed by 9 bases and the J gene end by 0 bases; junction bases not matched to a gene: 5. CDR3 in amino acids: CASRGQGNSYEQYF. CDR3 nucleotides: TGTGCCAGTAGGGGACAGGGGAACTCCTACGAGCAGTACTTC.

This clonotype was detected a few times. The chain links TRBV6-1 to TRBJ2-7, with 11 positions matching TRBD2. The V gene end was trimmed by 5 bases and the J gene end by 3 bases; junction bases not matched to a gene: 6. From germline, CDR1 is MNHNS and CDR2 SASEGT. The CDR3 spans 15 residues. The CDR3 region has the DNA TGTGCCAGCAGTCTCGGGACTAGCGGATTCTACGAGCAGTACTTC. It yields the protein CASSLGTSGFYEQYF.